Listed here are 14 T cell receptor beta chains from one sample, sequenced in a study of radiation and T cells in renal cell carcinoma. Sequenced by immunoSEQ multiplex PCR; TCRdb stores in-frame clones only, minus some. This sample has 95,000 or so clones, with 80% to 90% found just once. The time point is: baseline pretreatment blood. Sample treatment: 15 Gy SBRT to primary tumor, nephrectomy 4 weeks later. The source was blood, collected from a patient whose treatment included radiotherapy and nephrectomy. The receptor set was obtained from a man aged 45 to 65 with renal cell carcinoma.

This sequence joins TRBV15 and TRBJ1-3; TRBD1 is a possible D gene (5 bases). The CDR3 has 15 residues. Germline lookup yields CDR1 LNHNV and CDR2 YYDKDF (reference sequence). With 0 bases removed from V and 4 bases from J, the gap between germline ends came to 10 bases. CDR3 coding DNA: TGTGCCACCAGCAGAGATCTGGGGGACGGAAACACCATATATTTT. The encoded protein is CATSRDLGDGNTIYF.

The chain couples TRBV5-5 to TRBJ2-2, with D unresolved. With 5 bases removed from V and 5 bases from J, the gap between germline ends came to 10 bases. The germline V gene encodes CDR1 SGHKS and CDR2 YYEKEE (reference sequence). The CDR3 consists of 13 residues. In DNA, the CDR3 is TGTGCCAGCAGTCTCGGCGGAACCGGGGAGCTGTTTTTT. Its translation is CASSLGGTGELFF.

The V call is TRBV30, the J call TRBJ2-5; no reliable D call. CDR1 GTSNPN and CDR2 SVGIG come from the germline V gene (reference sequence). The CDR3 has 14 amino acids. The V end lost 0 bases, the J end lost 5 bases, and 13 bases lay between the germline ends. The CDR3 reads CAWSVGGSEETQYF. Here the CDR3 DNA reads TGTGCCTGGAGTGTCGGTGGTTCGGAGGAGACCCAGTACTTC.

V usage is TRBV6-6 and J usage is TRBJ2-7; TRBD1 might be the D (5 bases). Germline V CDR1 and CDR2: MNHNY, SVGAGI (reference sequence). The CDR3 consists of 13 residues. V dropped 6 bases and J dropped 3 bases, with 12 bases sitting between them. The CDR3 DNA follows: TGTGCCAGCAGCGAGTATCAGGGCTACGAGCAGTACTTC. Translating gives CASSEYQGYEQYF.

This chain uses TRBV29-1 with TRBJ1-1, with D possibly being TRBD1 (5 bases). V was clipped by 1 base and J by 4 bases, with 10 bases between them. This CDR3 comprises 13 residues. Looked up from germline, CDR1 is SQVTM and CDR2 is ANQGSEA. CDR3 residues: CSVEGRVATEAFF. The DNA of the CDR3 is TGCAGCGTTGAAGGCAGGGTCGCCACTGAAGCTTTCTTT.

As concerns this clone: Sequence at one end of the junction differs from germline and may be a read error. V gene TRBV6-1 combines with J gene TRBJ1-4; 8 nucleotides line up with TRBD1. The CDR3 covers 12 residues. The V gene's germline CDR1 is MNHNS and CDR2 SASEGT. The CDR3 nucleotides read TGTGCCAGCAGTGATATTGGGACAGGAGTACTTTTT. Translated: CASSDIGTGVLF.

The chain couples TRBV4-3 to TRBJ1-1; possibly TRBD1 for D (5 bases). Germline lookup yields CDR1 LGHNA and CDR2 YSLEER. This CDR3 comprises 16 residues. V was trimmed by 2 bases and J by 0 bases, leaving 13 bases between them. CDR3 bases: TGCGCCAGCAGCCAAACAGGAACAGATTTGAACACTGAAGCTTTCTTT. Translated: CASSQTGTDLNTEAFF.

V gene TRBV5-1 combines with J gene TRBJ2-3; D gene unclear. Trimming took off 0 bases at V and 6 bases at J, with 8 bases between the two ends. Germline CDR1 and CDR2: SGHRS and YFSETQ. The CDR3 extends over 13 amino acids. The CDR3 DNA reads as TGCGCCAGCAGCTTGGACGGGCCGGATACGCAGTATTTT. Translating gives CASSLDGPDTQYF.

The chain is built from TRBV29-1 and TRBJ2-5; D is unclear. CDR3 size: 11 residues. Germline V gene sequence: CDR1 SQVTM, CDR2 ANQGSEA. V was clipped by 5 bases and J by 3 bases, with 7 bases between them. In DNA form, the CDR3 reads TGCAGCGTTTCCGCGGAAGAGACCCAGTACTTC. This encodes CSVSAEETQYF.

This clone was detected ten times or more. The junction differs from germline at one of its ends, possibly a read error. This chain links TRBV6-1 with TRBJ2-7, with 12 bases lining up with TRBD2. Germline V gene data show CDR1 as MNHNS and CDR2 as SASEGT. The CDR3 is 14 residues long. The CDR3, as DNA: TGTGCCTCTCGGACTAGCGGGGCCTCCAACGAGCAGTACTTC. Its translation: CASRTSGASNEQYF.

This clone is a singleton in its sample. The chain uses TRBV5-1 and TRBJ2-2, with 11 bases fitting TRBD1. This CDR3 contains 16 residues. CDR1 SGHRS and CDR2 YFSETQ come from the germline V gene. The V gene end was trimmed by 4 bases and the J gene end by 6 bases; junction bases not matched to a gene: 8. CDR3 amino acids: CASSPSGQGVSGELFF. The CDR3 DNA reads TGCGCCAGCAGCCCTTCGGGACAGGGGGTGTCCGGGGAGCTGTTTTTT.

The V and J genes are TRBV19 and TRBJ1-2, with 8 bases aligning to TRBD1. CDR3 length: 16 residues. The germline CDR1 and CDR2 sequences are LNHDA and SQIVND (reference sequence). J was trimmed by 4 bases and V by 0 bases; bases with no gene match: 7. In nucleotides, the CDR3 is TGTGCCAGTAGTATAGAAGCCCGGACAGGGACCTATGGCTACACCTTC. It translates to CASSIEARTGTYGYTF.

V and J are TRBV2 and TRBJ2-7; 10 bases fit TRBD1. Unmatched junction bases numbered 10, after V lost 10 bases and J lost 4 bases. The CDR3 length is 14 residues. CDR1 is SNHLY and CDR2 is FYNNEI in the germline V gene. Here the CDR3 DNA reads TGTGCCACCCTCCGGGACAGGGGACCATACGAGCAGTACTTC. Translating gives CATLRDRGPYEQYF.

In the case of this clone: Other DNA sequences from this sample encode an identical CDR3 as well. The rearrangement links TRBV27 to TRBJ2-7; D is unclear. Germline CDR1 MNHEY, CDR2 SMNVEV (reference sequence). This CDR3 contains 12 residues. V lost 0 bases to trimming and J lost 4 bases, with 4 bases between them. In DNA form, the CDR3 reads TGTGCCAGCAGTTTATCGGGATACGAGCAGTACTTC. It translates to CASSLSGYEQYF.